The 6 T cell receptor beta chains given below trace back to one sample, sequenced in a study of blood T cell repertoires in COVID-19 (dated by TCRdb to 2018 to 2020). The library was built by means of the immunoSEQ multiplex PCR assay. Imported from immuneACCESS, the table was reduced by TCRdb to in-frame sequences with V and J called. These copies leave out some clones; in studies compared against another copy, an unresolved V gene accounts for under half, and the cause of the remainder is not known. Counted in this sample were fewer than 200,000 clones; 80% to 85% of them appeared once. The top ten constitute 7.6% of the sample. The sample was peripheral blood. Receptors originate from a woman aged 70-85 years with COVID-19, enrolled during active disease.

The chain joins TRBV7-2 to TRBJ1-1; 9 bases map to TRBD1. Germline values: CDR1 SGHTA, CDR2 FQGNSA. V shed 6 bases, J shed 4 bases, and the junction held 6 bases outside the gene matches. The CDR3 runs to 14 residues. The CDR3 DNA follows: TGTGCCAGCAGGGAAACAGGGGGCAGCACTGAAGCTTTCTTT. Protein: CASRETGGSTEAFF.

The V gene is TRBV28, the J gene TRBJ1-4; 8 bases fit TRBD1. The length of the CDR3 is 12 residues. Losses at the gene ends were 6 bases for V and 7 bases for J; bases not matched to a gene: 1. Germline V lookup: CDR1 MDHEN, CDR2 SYDVKM. CDR3: CASRTGAEKLFF. CDR3 sequence (DNA): TGTGCCAGCAGGACAGGGGCTGAAAAACTGTTTTTT.

V gene TRBV30 combines with J gene TRBJ2-1; 10 nucleotides line up with TRBD2. Trimming removed 3 bases from V and 0 bases from J; junction bases left unmatched: 5. CDR1 is GTSNPN and CDR2 is SVGIG in the germline V gene (reference sequence). This CDR3 contains 16 residues. In DNA form, the CDR3 reads TGTGCCTGGAGGGGACTAGCGTTTAGCTCCTACAATGAGCAGTTCTTC. Translated, it gives CAWRGLAFSSYNEQFF.

The J gene is TRBJ2-2, the V gene TRBV24-1, with a possible D match to TRBD1 (6 bases). The germline gives CDR1 KGHDR, CDR2 SFDVKD. The CDR3 extends over 17 amino acids. V was pared by 4 bases and J by 1 base, with 15 bases between. The CDR3 bases are TGTGCCACCAGTGAGAGGGACACGGCTAAGAACACCGGGGAGCTGTTTTTT. The encoded protein is CATSERDTAKNTGELFF.

This clone was seen just once. J is TRBJ2-7 and V is TRBV6-1, with D uncertain. The CDR3 is made up of 13 amino acids. Germline CDR1 and CDR2: MNHNS and SASEGT. The ends were cut back, 3 bases at V and 5 bases at J, with 11 bases in the middle. The CDR3 spells CASSDSATDEQYF. The CDR3 coding sequence is TGTGCCAGCAGTGACAGTGCAACCGACGAGCAGTACTTC.

This clone was seen more than once but under ten times. This sequence joins TRBV19 and TRBJ1-6; the D gene is possibly TRBD1 (5 bases). Trimming stripped 3 bases from V and 7 bases from J, with 10 bases between. Germline CDR1 reads LNHDA; CDR2 reads SQIVND (reference sequence). CDR3 length equals 14 residues. The CDR3, as DNA: TGTGCCAGTAGTATGTCGACAGCCAATTCACCCCTCCACTTT. Translated: CASSMSTANSPLHF.